These T cell receptor beta chains were read from a single sample in a study of T cell repertoires in cytomegalovirus infection. TCRdb analysed the reads with MiXCR anew, one entry per CDR3 protein. The top ten hold 2.5% to 3.5% of the sample, which has some 680,000 distinct CDR3 sequences, roughly a third seen once. The sample taken for sequencing was PBMCs. The receptors here all came from a human donor in good health (CMV status not recorded). Some clones in this sample may be carry-over from other donors' samples. Each CDR3 is given with its conserved first and last residue. For some rows the clone size is stated as once, few or many, or as a class when expanded; others skip it.

j_call clone_size v_call cdr3_aa
TRBJ2-1 NA TRBV19 CASSIDSGYNEQFF
TRBJ2-6 few TRBV29-1 CSAGGYAGANVLTF
TRBJ2-1 NA TRBV7-8 CASSQVRTGLYNEQFF
TRBJ1-1 NA TRBV6-5 CASRLGVGATEAFF
TRBJ1-1 few TRBV6-6 CASSMGQENTEAFF
TRBJ1-1 few TRBV28 CASSLLSSTEAFF
TRBJ1-5 NA TRBV20-1 CSARDHGNQPQHF
TRBJ2-3 NA TRBV7-2 CASSLQGSKDTQYF
TRBJ1-1 few TRBV27 CASRPGTGAPTNTEAFF
TRBJ1-2 few TRBV9 CASSVSRQGGSYGYTF
TRBJ2-7 few TRBV28 CASRVSNSYEQYF
TRBJ2-1 few TRBV12-3/TRBV12-4 CASSYSQRYYNEQFF
TRBJ2-7 NA TRBV19 CASSIGGIGYEQYF
TRBJ2-1 few TRBV27 CASSLSFGGYEQFF
TRBJ1-2 many TRBV7-2 CASSSDRGDYGYTF
TRBJ1-2 NA TRBV28 CANSFRGRHGYTF
TRBJ2-3 few TRBV5-1 CASRREGDTQYF
TRBJ1-2 few TRBV28 CASSRQLRNYGYTF
TRBJ2-5 few TRBV12-3/TRBV12-4 CASSSTGGVRTQYF
TRBJ2-7 many TRBV12-3/TRBV12-4 CASSLWTGGHEQYF
TRBJ2-4 many TRBV28 CATSRDRDFLQYF
TRBJ1-1 NA TRBV6-6 CASSRKSPRPGGDTEAFF
TRBJ1-2 many TRBV7-2 CASSLGPDTAGGYTF
TRBJ2-4 NA TRBV6-2/TRBV6-3 CASKASGGAAYIQYF